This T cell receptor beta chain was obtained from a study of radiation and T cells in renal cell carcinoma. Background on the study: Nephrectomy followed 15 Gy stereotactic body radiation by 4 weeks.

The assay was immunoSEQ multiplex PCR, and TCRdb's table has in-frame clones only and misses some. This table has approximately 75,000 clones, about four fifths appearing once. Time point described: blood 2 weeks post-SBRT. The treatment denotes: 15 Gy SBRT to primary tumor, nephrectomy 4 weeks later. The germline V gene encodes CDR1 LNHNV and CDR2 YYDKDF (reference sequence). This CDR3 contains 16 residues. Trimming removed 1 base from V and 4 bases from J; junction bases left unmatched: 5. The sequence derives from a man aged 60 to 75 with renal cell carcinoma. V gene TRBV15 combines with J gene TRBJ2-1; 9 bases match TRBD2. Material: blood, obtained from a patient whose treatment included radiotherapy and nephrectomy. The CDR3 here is CATSRGGLARYNEQFF. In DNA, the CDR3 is TGTGCCACCAGCAGAGGAGGACTAGCGCGATACAATGAGCAGTTCTTC. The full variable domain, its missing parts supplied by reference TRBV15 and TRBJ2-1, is DAMVIQNPRYQVTQFGKPVTLSCSQTLNHNVMYWYQQKSSQAPKLLFHYYDKDFNNEADTPDNFQSRRPNTSFCFLDIRSPGLGDTAMYLCATSRGGLARYNEQFFGPGTRLTVL.